Shown below are 10 T cell receptor beta chains from a single sample sequenced in a study of Graves' ophthalmopathy and Graves' hyperthyroidism. RNA transcripts provided the template for amplifying TCR beta CDR3 regions. Second-round multiplex PCR followed a first-round RT-PCR using HTBI primers. TCRdb itself ran the multiplex PCR reads through MiXCR, one entry per CDR3 protein. The profile shows some 1.1 million distinct CDR3 sequences, 35% to 40% of them singletons. Sequencing was done on a sample of peripheral blood or thyroid tissue (not recorded which). The origin of the receptors is an adult man with Graves' hyperthyroidism.

This clonotype was observed a few times. The V gene is TRBV7-8, the J gene TRBJ2-7; D unclear. Trimming removed 6 bases at V and 0 bases at J, with 9 bases between. Germline lookup yields CDR1 SGHVS and CDR2 FQNEAQ. The CDR3 covers 13 residues. The CDR3 here is CASSFQSSYEQYF. The CDR3 DNA reads as TGTGCCAGCAGTTTCCAGAGCTCCTACGAGCAGTACTTC.

The V call is TRBV9, the J call TRBJ2-7; D not resolved. The CDR3 runs 13 residues. CDR1 SGDLS and CDR2 YYNGEE come from the germline V gene. The V and J ends lost 2 bases and 7 bases respectively, with 13 bases between them. The CDR3: CASSVTDRGEQYF. CDR3 bases: TGTGCCAGCAGCGTGACCGACCGTGGGGAGCAGTACTTC.

This clonotype was found a few times. One end of the junction varies from germline; a read error may be responsible. The CDR3 bases are TGTGCCAGCAGTTACTCTACTAGTGCGTCCGGGGAGCTGTTTTTT. It encodes CASSYSTSASGELFF. This rearrangement joins TRBV10-3 to TRBJ2-2; the D gene is possibly TRBD2 (5 bases). CDR1 and CDR2 from the germline V gene are ENHRY and SYGVKD. The CDR3 extends over 15 amino acids.

Only a few counts were recorded for this clonotype. This chain uses TRBV7-9 with TRBJ2-5, with D unresolved. Trimming shortened V by 7 bases and J by 5 bases, and 8 bases separated the two germline ends. In germline, CDR1 is SEHNR, CDR2 FQNEAQ (reference sequence). This CDR3 contains 11 residues. The CDR3 is CASTGRETQYF. The CDR3 nucleotides read TGTGCCAGCACGGGCAGGGAGACCCAGTACTTC. Based on the CDR3 plus reference TRBV7-9 and TRBJ2-5, the full variable domain is DTGVSQNPRHKITKRGQNVTFRCDPISEHNRLYWYRQTLGQGPEFLTYFQNEAQLEKSRLLSDRFSAERPKGSFSTLEIQRTEQGDSAMYLCASTGRETQYFGPGTRLLVL.

This clonotype was counted once. The V call is TRBV29-1, the J call TRBJ2-5; the match to TRBD1 covers 7 bases. CDR1 is SQVTM and CDR2 is ANQGSEA in the germline V gene. J gave up 2 bases and V 6 bases, and 6 bases lay outside the gene matches. This CDR3 is built from 13 residues. CDR3 sequence: CSVAGQVQETQYF. CDR3 sequence (DNA): TGCAGCGTCGCCGGACAGGTTCAAGAGACCCAGTACTTC.

The chain carries TRBV20-1 and TRBJ1-5; no reliable D call. Trimming shortened V by 0 bases and J by 11 bases, and 14 bases separated the two germline ends. This CDR3 is built from 13 residues. Germline lookup yields CDR1 DFQATT and CDR2 SNEGSKA (reference sequence). The CDR3 bases are TGCAGTGCTAGAGATTTCATCAGCGAGTCCCAGCATTTT. It specifies CSARDFISESQHF.

Many counts were recorded for this clonotype. This chain connects TRBV6-5 to TRBJ1-1; D might be TRBD1 (5 bases). V was trimmed by 2 bases and J by 2 bases, leaving 12 bases between them. Germline V gene sequence: CDR1 MNHEY, CDR2 SVGAGI. There are 15 residues in the CDR3. Here the CDR3 reads CASSYLGRVNTEAFF. The CDR3 region has the DNA TGTGCCAGCAGTTACCTGGGCAGGGTCAACACTGAAGCTTTCTTT.

In this sample, this clonotype turned up many times. The chain employs TRBV19 and TRBJ2-5; no clear D. CDR3 length equals 13 residues. The germline V gene has CDR1 LNHDA and CDR2 SQIVND (reference sequence). The V gene lost 3 bases and the J gene lost 4 bases, with 9 bases spanning the gap. CDR3 bases: TGTGCCAGTAGTATTGGTAGCCGAGAGACCCAGTACTTC. Its translation is CASSIGSRETQYF.

The genes are TRBV7-9 and TRBJ2-2; D might be TRBD1 (5 bases). Trimming took off 3 bases at V and 4 bases at J, with 18 bases between the two ends. This CDR3 region has 17 residues. Germline V lookup: CDR1 SEHNR, CDR2 FQNEAQ (reference sequence). The CDR3 spells CASSLGLDGVITGELFF. As DNA, the CDR3 is TGTGCCAGCAGCTTGGGGCTGGACGGAGTAATCACCGGGGAGCTGTTTTTT.

This chain connects TRBV20-1 to TRBJ2-3, with 7 nucleotides matching TRBD1. Germline V CDR1 and CDR2: DFQATT, SNEGSKA (reference sequence). The trim removed 4 bases at V and 4 bases at J, leaving 5 bases unmatched. CDR3 size: 13 residues. Written as DNA, the CDR3 is TGCAGTGCTATACAGGGGATCCCAGATACGCAGTATTTT. Its translation is CSAIQGIPDTQYF.